This T cell receptor (beta chain) was retrieved from a study of cytomegalovirus exposure and HLA in healthy donors. Germline CDR1 reads SQVTM; CDR2 reads ANQGSEA. This CDR3 has 12 amino acids. Trimming pared 3 bases from V and 2 bases from J, leaving 7 bases between. Turning to this clone: Its specificity is not known.

60 Vbeta and 13 Jbeta primers were used in PCR. The assay was immunoSEQ multiplex PCR, and TCRdb's table has in-frame clones only and misses some. The top ten clones hold approximately 2.5% of a sample with about 200,000 clones, 82% of them seen once. Study-wide results and limits: Reports showed the classifier diagnosing cytomegalovirus status with high specificity and sensitivity.

The sample comprised PBMCs. The V and J genes are TRBV29-1 and TRBJ1-1; D is ambiguous. This TCR was recovered from a woman in her 40s in good health and CMV-seronegative. The CDR3 DNA reads TGCAGCGTTGAGAGACATAACACTGAAGCTTTCTTT. Translating gives CSVERHNTEAFF.